These 18 T cell receptor beta chains were all obtained from the same sample, sequenced in a study of control samples from healthy donors and cancer patients. Here immunoSEQ multiplex PCR was the method, and the copy in TCRdb shows in-frame clones only, minus some. The sample consists of 50,000 to 75,000 clones, almost 85% of them appearing once. Sequencing used blood. The source of these receptors is a man between 35 and 55 years old in good health.

This chain uses TRBV7-2 with TRBJ2-5; D is undetermined. This CDR3 contains 11 residues. Trimming stripped 4 bases from V and 5 bases from J, with 5 bases between. Germline V gives CDR1 SGHTA, CDR2 FQGNSA. This CDR3 reads CASSSKETQYF. CDR3 coding DNA: TGTGCCAGCAGCTCTAAGGAGACCCAGTACTTC.

This chain joins TRBV6-6 and TRBJ1-5; 9 bases are a match to TRBD1. Germline CDR1 and CDR2: MNHNY and SVGAGI (reference sequence). This CDR3 has 14 amino acids. V was clipped by 6 bases and J by 3 bases; unmatched bases: 3. The CDR3: CASRDRGDNQPQHF. CDR3 coding DNA: TGTGCCAGCAGGGACAGGGGCGACAATCAGCCCCAGCATTTT.

This sequence joins TRBV15 and TRBJ2-7; possible D gene TRBD1, 5 bases. CDR1 is LNHNV and CDR2 is YYDKDF in the germline V gene (reference sequence). This CDR3 contains 15 residues. The V and J ends lost 1 base and 0 bases respectively, with 10 bases between them. The CDR3 is CATSRGQWSSYEQYF. DNA for the CDR3: TGTGCCACCAGCAGAGGACAGTGGTCCTCCTACGAGCAGTACTTC.

J is TRBJ2-7 and V is TRBV14; 9 bases line up with TRBD1. The CDR3 covers 14 residues. Germline trimming cut 5 bases from V and 3 bases from J; bases unmatched to any gene: 5. Germline V gene data show CDR1 as SGHDN and CDR2 as FVKESK. The chain's CDR3 is CASSVGTGYYEQYF. The CDR3 coding sequence is TGTGCCAGCAGCGTGGGGACAGGGTACTACGAGCAGTACTTC.

The gene calls are TRBV27 and TRBJ1-1; D not resolved. CDR1 MNHEY and CDR2 SMNVEV come from the germline V gene (reference sequence). The CDR3 length is 14 residues. The V gene lost 3 bases and the J gene lost 1 base, with 9 bases spanning the gap. CDR3 DNA sequence: TGTGCCAGCAGTTTTTGGGGAGGGAACACTGAAGCTTTCTTT. This translates into CASSFWGGNTEAFF.

The V call is TRBV7-2, the J call TRBJ2-7, with TRBD2 identical over 16 bases. With V trimmed by 3 bases and J by 7 bases, 3 bases remained unmatched. CDR3 size: 15 residues. The germline V gene encodes CDR1 SGHTA and CDR2 FQGNSA. As DNA, the CDR3 is TGTGCCAGCAGCTTCGGGACTAGCGGGAGGGGAGAGCAGTACTTC. Encoded protein: CASSFGTSGRGEQYF. The full variable domain, completed using reference TRBV7-2 and TRBJ2-7, is GAGVSQSPSNKVTEKGKDVELRCDPISGHTALYWYRQSLGQGLEFLIYFQGNSAPDKSGLPSDRFSAERTGGSVSTLTIQRTQQEDSAVYLCASSFGTSGRGEQYFGPGTRLTVT.

The chain recombines TRBV7-2 with TRBJ2-3; D might be TRBD2 (6 bases). V lost 1 base, J lost 5 bases, and 13 bases lay in between. This CDR3 is 15 amino acids long. The V gene's germline CDR1 is SGHTA and CDR2 FQGNSA. The CDR3 region is CASSLGGENIDTQYF. As DNA, the CDR3 is TGTGCCAGCAGCTTAGGCGGGGAGAATATAGATACGCAGTATTTT.

CDR3 DNA sequence: TGTGCCAGTAGTATAAATAGCGGTGGTAATCAGCCCCAGCATTTT. This encodes CASSINSGGNQPQHF. This chain joins TRBV19 and TRBJ1-5; D gene ambiguous. The CDR3 has 15 residues. Trimming left V 2 bases short and J 4 bases short, with 12 bases between. In germline, CDR1 is LNHDA, CDR2 SQIVND (reference sequence). The entire variable domain, with the rest obtained from reference TRBV19 and TRBJ1-5, is as follows: DGGITQSPKYLFRKEGQNVTLSCEQNLNHDAMYWYRQDPGQGLRLIYYSQIVNDFQKGDIAEGYSVSREKKESFPLTVTSAQKNPTAFYLCASSINSGGNQPQHFGDGTRLSIL.

The CDR3 protein is CASMVTAPYNSPLHF. DNA of the CDR3: TGTGCCTCGATGGTGACAGCGCCGTATAATTCACCCCTCCACTTT. V and J are TRBV6-5 and TRBJ1-6, with D possibly TRBD1 on 5 matching bases. Germline-derived CDR1 and CDR2 are MNHEY and SVGAGI. The CDR3 extends over 15 amino acids. V lost 11 bases, J lost 4 bases, and 18 bases lay in between.

The chain employs TRBV5-1 and TRBJ2-5; a possible D gene is TRBD2 (5 bases). This CDR3 region has 12 residues. Trimming left V 5 bases short and J 4 bases short, with 9 bases between. Germline V lookup: CDR1 SGHRS, CDR2 YFSETQ. The CDR3 loop reads CASSRGRETQYF. For the CDR3, the DNA is TGCGCCAGCAGTCGAGGGCGAGAGACCCAGTACTTC.

V usage is TRBV18 and J usage is TRBJ2-7, with D tentatively TRBD1 or TRBD2 (5 bases each). The germline CDR1 and CDR2 sequences are KGHSH and LQKENI. Trimming took 3 bases from V and 3 from J, leaving 12 bases between them. The CDR3 runs 14 residues. CDR3 protein: CASSPGTANYEQYF. For the CDR3, the DNA is TGTGCCAGCTCACCTGGGACGGCGAACTACGAGCAGTACTTC.

Concerning this clone itself: One end of the junction is discordant with germline, which a read error may explain. The V gene is TRBV14, the J gene TRBJ2-7; D unclear. The CDR3 length is 15 residues. Germline lookup yields CDR1 SGHDN and CDR2 FVKESK. The CDR3: CAGSPTVAPNYEQYF. The CDR3 DNA reads as TGTGCCGGCAGCCCAACAGTTGCCCCCAACTACGAGCAGTACTTC.

The chain couples TRBV24-1 to TRBJ2-3, with D unresolved. V was cut by 7 bases and J by 1 base, with 8 bases left in between. The CDR3 spans 13 residues. Germline V CDR1 and CDR2: KGHDR, SFDVKD. CDR3 sequence: CATRPSGTDTQYF. The DNA for the CDR3 is TGTGCCACCAGACCCTCAGGCACAGATACGCAGTATTTT.

The chain carries TRBV7-9 and TRBJ2-5; D gene unclear. The CDR3 loop spans 14 amino acids. V was trimmed by 3 bases and J by 1 base, leaving 9 bases between them. Germline V gene data show CDR1 as SEHNR and CDR2 as FQNEAQ (reference sequence). The DNA for the CDR3 is TGTGCCAGCAGCTTCTCTGGATTCCAAGAGACCCAGTACTTC. This encodes CASSFSGFQETQYF.

The chain is built from TRBV11-1 and TRBJ1-6, with D hard to call. Trimming removed 5 bases from V and 8 bases from J, with 7 bases in between. The CDR3 is 12 amino acids. The V gene's germline CDR1 is SGHAT and CDR2 FQDESV (reference sequence). The chain's CDR3 is CASSLRYSPLHF. Written as DNA, the CDR3 is TGTGCCAGCAGCCTTAGGTATTCACCCCTCCACTTT.

The chain recombines TRBV27 with TRBJ2-3; TRBD1 or TRBD2 may be the D gene (6 bases each). The V gene lost 0 bases and the J gene lost 4 bases, with 11 bases spanning the gap. Germline V lookup: CDR1 MNHEY, CDR2 SMNVEV (reference sequence). The CDR3 is made up of 15 amino acids. This CDR3 reads CASSLSPGASDTQYF. CDR3 nucleotides: TGTGCCAGCAGTTTATCACCGGGGGCGTCAGATACGCAGTATTTT.

This chain uses TRBV7-2 with TRBJ2-3, with 12 bases identical to TRBD2. V shed 5 bases and J 3 bases; nucleotides not matched to a gene: 9. The germline V gene has CDR1 SGHTA and CDR2 FQGNSA. This CDR3 is 17 amino acids long. CDR3 protein: CASSQSPSGGGTDTQYF. CDR3 DNA sequence: TGTGCCAGCAGCCAGTCCCCTAGCGGGGGGGGAACAGATACGCAGTATTTT.

This sequence joins TRBV27 and TRBJ1-3; 7 positions agree with TRBD1. Trimming took 6 bases from V and 0 from J; bases not matched to a gene: 14. Germline lookup yields CDR1 MNHEY and CDR2 SMNVEV (reference sequence). This CDR3 region has 18 residues. CDR3 in DNA: TGTGCCAGCAGCCCTTACCCACCTCGACAGGGCTCTGGAAACACCATATATTTT. It is translated as CASSPYPPRQGSGNTIYF.